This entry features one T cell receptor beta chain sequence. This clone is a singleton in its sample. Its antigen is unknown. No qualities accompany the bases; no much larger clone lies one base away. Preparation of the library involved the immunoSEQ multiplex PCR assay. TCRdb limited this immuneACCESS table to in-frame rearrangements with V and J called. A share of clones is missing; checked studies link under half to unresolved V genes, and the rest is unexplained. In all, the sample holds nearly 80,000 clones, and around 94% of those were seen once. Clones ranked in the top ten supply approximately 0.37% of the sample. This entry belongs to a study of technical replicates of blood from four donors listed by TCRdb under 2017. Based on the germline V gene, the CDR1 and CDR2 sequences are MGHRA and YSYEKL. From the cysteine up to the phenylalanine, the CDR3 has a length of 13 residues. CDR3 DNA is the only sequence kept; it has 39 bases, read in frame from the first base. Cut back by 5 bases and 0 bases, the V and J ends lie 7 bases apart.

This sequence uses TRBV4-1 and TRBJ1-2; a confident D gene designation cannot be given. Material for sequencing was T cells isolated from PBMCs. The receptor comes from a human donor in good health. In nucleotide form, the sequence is TGCGCCAGCAGCGCACAGACTAACTATGGCTACACCTTC. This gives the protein CASSAQTNYGYTF.